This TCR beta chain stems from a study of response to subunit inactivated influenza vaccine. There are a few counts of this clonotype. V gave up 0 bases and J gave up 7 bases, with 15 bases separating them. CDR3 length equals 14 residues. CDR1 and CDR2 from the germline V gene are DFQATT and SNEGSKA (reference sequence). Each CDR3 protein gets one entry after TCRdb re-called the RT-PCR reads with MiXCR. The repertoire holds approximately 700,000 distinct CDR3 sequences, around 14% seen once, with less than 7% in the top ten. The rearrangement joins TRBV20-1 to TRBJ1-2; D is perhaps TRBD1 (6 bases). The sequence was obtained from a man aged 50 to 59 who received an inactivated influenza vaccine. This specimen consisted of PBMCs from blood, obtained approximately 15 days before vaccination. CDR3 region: CSARDGGRIIGYTF. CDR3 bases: TGCAGTGCTAGAGATGGGGGGCGAATAATTGGCTACACCTTC.